The TCR beta chain under discussion was sequenced for a study of blood T cells in healthy people across ages. Study context: Capture via template switching afforded approximately one barcoded beta molecule per two T cells. Study results and limitations: It was the long-lived donors that had more naive CD4+ cells and higher diversity than aged donors.

Together with a sample-barcoded 5' primer, a J-beta primer mix was included in a second PCR lasting about 7 to 11 cycles. TCRdb reprocessed the 5' RACE reads via MiXCR and lists one record per CDR3 protein. The table shows a few hundred thousand distinct CDR3 sequences, with 45% to 65% occurring only once. This clonotype was seen at least ten times. No antigen is known for it. Germline CDR1 and CDR2: SQVTM and ANQGSEA. Trimming left V 6 bases short and J 0 bases short, with 9 bases between. The CDR3 spans 13 residues. This rearrangement joins TRBV29-1 to TRBJ1-5; D may be TRBD1 (5 bases). The receptor was isolated from a man aged 55 to 70 in good health. The sequenced sample consisted of blood. The CDR3 bases are TGCAGCGTGGGGGAGAATAGCAATCAGCCCCAGCATTTT. Amino acid sequence: CSVGENSNQPQHF.